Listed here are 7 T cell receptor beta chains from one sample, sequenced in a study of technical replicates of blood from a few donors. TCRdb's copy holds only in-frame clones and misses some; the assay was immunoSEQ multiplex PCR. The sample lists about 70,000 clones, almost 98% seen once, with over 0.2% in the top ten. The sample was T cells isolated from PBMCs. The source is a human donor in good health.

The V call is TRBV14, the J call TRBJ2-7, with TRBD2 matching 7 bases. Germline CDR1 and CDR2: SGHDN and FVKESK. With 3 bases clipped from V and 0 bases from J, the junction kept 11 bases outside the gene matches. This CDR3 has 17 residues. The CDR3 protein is CASSQRVAGLTSYEQYF. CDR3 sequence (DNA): TGTGCCAGCAGCCAGAGAGTGGCGGGACTAACCTCCTACGAGCAGTACTTC. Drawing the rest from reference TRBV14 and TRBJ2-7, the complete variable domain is EAGVTQFPSHSVIEKGQTVTLRCDPISGHDNLYWYRRVMGKEIKFLLHFVKESKQDESGMPNNRFLAERTGGTYSTLKVQPAELEDSGVYFCASSQRVAGLTSYEQYFGPGTRLTVT.

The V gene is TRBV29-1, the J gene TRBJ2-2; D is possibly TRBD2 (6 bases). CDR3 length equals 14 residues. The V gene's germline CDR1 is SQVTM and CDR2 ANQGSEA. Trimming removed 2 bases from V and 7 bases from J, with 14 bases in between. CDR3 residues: CSVELRGVNGELFF. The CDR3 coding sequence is TGCAGCGTTGAATTGCGCGGGGTTAACGGGGAGCTGTTTTTT.

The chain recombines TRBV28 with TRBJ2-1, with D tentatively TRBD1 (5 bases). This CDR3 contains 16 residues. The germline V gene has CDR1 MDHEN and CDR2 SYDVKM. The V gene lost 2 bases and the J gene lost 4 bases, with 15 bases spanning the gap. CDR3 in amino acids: CASSLRWKGSYNEQFF. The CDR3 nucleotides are TGTGCCAGCAGTTTACGGTGGAAGGGGTCATACAATGAGCAGTTCTTC.

CDR3 loop: CASEGQTYGYTF. CDR3 in DNA: TGTGCCAGCGAGGGACAGACTTATGGCTACACCTTC. This chain connects TRBV6-6 to TRBJ1-2, with 7 nucleotides matching TRBD1. Germline CDR1 and CDR2: MNHNY and SVGAGI (reference sequence). J gave up 5 bases and V 8 bases, and 5 bases lay outside the gene matches. This CDR3 has 12 amino acids.

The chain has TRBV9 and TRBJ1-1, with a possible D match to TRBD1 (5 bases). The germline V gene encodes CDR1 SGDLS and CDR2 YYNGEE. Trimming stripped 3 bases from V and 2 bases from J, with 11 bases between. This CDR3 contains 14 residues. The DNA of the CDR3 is TGTGCCAGCAGCGCGGGGGGAAGAAACACTGAAGCTTTCTTT. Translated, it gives CASSAGGRNTEAFF.

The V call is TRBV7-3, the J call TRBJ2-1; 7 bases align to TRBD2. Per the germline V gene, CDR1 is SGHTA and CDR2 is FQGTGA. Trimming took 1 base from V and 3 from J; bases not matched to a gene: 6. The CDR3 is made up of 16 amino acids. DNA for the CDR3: TGTGCCAGCAGCTTAATCAGCGGGGATTACTACAATGAGCAGTTCTTC. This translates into CASSLISGDYYNEQFF.

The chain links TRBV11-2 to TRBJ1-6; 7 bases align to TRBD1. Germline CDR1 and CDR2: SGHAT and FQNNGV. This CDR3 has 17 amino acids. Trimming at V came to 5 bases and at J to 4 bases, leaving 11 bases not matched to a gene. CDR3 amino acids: CASSTGVVILYNSPLHF. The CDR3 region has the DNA TGTGCCAGCAGCACAGGGGTCGTCATACTGTATAATTCACCCCTCCACTTT. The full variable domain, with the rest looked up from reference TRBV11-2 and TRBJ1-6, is EAGVAQSPRYKIIEKRQSVAFWCNPISGHATLYWYQQILGQGPKLLIQFQNNGVVDDSQLPKDRFSAERLKGVDSTLKIQPAKLEDSAVYLCASSTGVVILYNSPLHFGNGTRLTVT.